The 22 T cell receptor beta chains presented below share a single source sample, sequenced in a study of cytomegalovirus exposure and HLA in healthy donors (dated by TCRdb to the late 2010s). Preparation of the library involved the immunoSEQ multiplex PCR assay. The multiplex PCR relied on a mix of 60 forward primers for TCR Vbeta segments and 13 reverse primers for TCR Jbeta segments. Sourced from immuneACCESS, this table was stored by TCRdb with only in-frame sequences that have V and J called. A share of the clones is absent; for the studies checked, an unresolved V gene accounts for under half, and the remainder has no known explanation. This sample's records show 130,000 or so clones. The ten largest account for 2.2% of the sample. Sequencing was done on a sample of PBMCs. Every receptor here comes from a woman aged 18-29 years in good health and CMV-seronegative.

V usage is TRBV7-9 and J usage is TRBJ2-7; 7 bases match TRBD1. From germline, CDR1 is SEHNR and CDR2 FQNEAQ (reference sequence). The CDR3 has 13 residues. The trim removed 5 bases at V and 6 bases at J, leaving 7 bases unmatched. The CDR3 region is CASSRDSWFEQYV. The CDR3 DNA reads as TGTGCCAGCAGCCGGGACAGTTGGTTCGAGCAGTACGTC.

This chain connects TRBV4-3 to TRBJ2-2, with a tentative D call TRBD1 (6 bases). The CDR3 extends over 17 amino acids. The germline V gene encodes CDR1 LGHNA and CDR2 YSLEER. V lost 1 base and J 4 bases, leaving 16 bases between the germline ends. The CDR3 bases are TGCGCCAGCAGCCAAGTACAGGGAACCTCGGGCACCGGGGAGCTGTTTTTT. Amino acid sequence: CASSQVQGTSGTGELFF.

The V call is TRBV2, the J call TRBJ1-1; a possible D gene is TRBD1 (6 bases). The CDR3 length is 14 residues. Germline V gene lookup returns CDR1 SNHLY and CDR2 FYNNEI. The germline V and J ends were trimmed by 6 bases and 4 bases, with 15 bases remaining between them. The CDR3 loop reads CASSATGRTTEAFF. The CDR3 coding sequence is TGTGCCAGCAGCGCCACAGGGCGAACCACTGAAGCTTTCTTT.

The CDR3 coding sequence is TGTGCCAGCAGCTTGGCAGCTTCGGGCTATGGCTACACCTTC. It encodes CASSLAASGYGYTF. The V and J genes are TRBV11-1 and TRBJ1-2, with D unclear. Germline V gene lookup returns CDR1 SGHAT and CDR2 FQDESV (reference sequence). The V end lost 3 bases, the J end lost 4 bases, and 12 bases lay between the germline ends. The CDR3 loop spans 14 amino acids.

This rearrangement joins TRBV5-1 to TRBJ2-1; D not certain. In germline, CDR1 is SGHRS, CDR2 YFSETQ. The length of the CDR3 is 11 residues. Trimming cost V 4 bases and J 6 bases, with 5 bases left between them. CDR3 amino acids: CASSNSNEQFF. Written as DNA, the CDR3 is TGCGCCAGCAGCAATAGCAATGAGCAGTTCTTC.

The rearrangement links TRBV5-5 to TRBJ2-5; 8 bases are a match to TRBD2. Germline V gives CDR1 SGHKS, CDR2 YYEKEE (reference sequence). The trim removed 4 bases at V and 4 bases at J, leaving 9 bases unmatched. This CDR3 has 15 amino acids. The CDR3 sequence is CASSRAGGERETQYF. CDR3 DNA: TGTGCCAGCAGCCGCGCGGGGGGAGAAAGAGAGACCCAGTACTTC.

This chain links TRBV6-5 with TRBJ2-7; 7 bases match TRBD2. The CDR3 totals 16 residues. J lost 2 bases, V lost 0 bases, and 7 bases had no gene match. Germline values: CDR1 MNHEY, CDR2 SVGAGI. The DNA of the CDR3 is TGTGCCAGCAGTTACTCGGGCGGGAGTAGACCCTACGAGCAGTACTTC. The encoded protein is CASSYSGGSRPYEQYF.

The chain employs TRBV7-2 and TRBJ1-5; D call uncertain. This CDR3 region has 14 residues. Germline CDR1 is SGHTA and CDR2 is FQGNSA. V was cut by 4 bases and J by 4 bases, with 11 bases left in between. CDR3 residues: CASSSVGANQPQHF. Written as DNA, the CDR3 is TGTGCCAGCAGCTCGGTGGGCGCGAATCAGCCCCAGCATTTT.

The V gene is TRBV7-3, the J gene TRBJ1-6; no firm D call. The germline V and J ends were trimmed by 1 base and 9 bases, with 4 bases remaining between them. Germline CDR1 reads SGHTA; CDR2 reads FQGTGA. This CDR3 spans 12 amino acids. The CDR3 protein is CASSLMASPLHF. CDR3 DNA: TGTGCCAGCAGCTTAATGGCTTCACCCCTCCACTTT. Full variable domain (missing parts from reference TRBV7-3 and TRBJ1-6): GAGVSQTPSNKVTEKGKYVELRCDPISGHTALYWYRQSLGQGPEFLIYFQGTGAADDSGLPNDRFFAVRPEGSVSTLKIQRTERGDSAVYLCASSLMASPLHFGNGTRLTVT.

This chain links TRBV5-1 with TRBJ2-4; 10 nucleotides line up with TRBD2. With 2 bases clipped from V and 0 bases from J, the junction kept 2 bases outside the gene matches. In germline, CDR1 is SGHRS, CDR2 YFSETQ. There are 16 residues in the CDR3. DNA of the CDR3: TGCGCCAGCAGCTTCACTAGCGGGATAGCCAAAAACATTCAGTACTTC. It translates to CASSFTSGIAKNIQYF.

The rearrangement links TRBV5-6 to TRBJ2-1; 7 bases agree with TRBD2. CDR1 and CDR2 from the germline V gene are SGHDT and YYEEEE. The CDR3 totals 15 residues. The V and J ends lost 0 bases and 4 bases, in that order; junction bases with no gene match: 4. Here the CDR3 reads CASSLDPAGYNEQFF. The DNA of the CDR3 is TGTGCCAGCAGCTTGGATCCAGCGGGATACAATGAGCAGTTCTTC.

The rearrangement joins TRBV7-9 to TRBJ1-6; D uncertain. Germline V CDR1 and CDR2: SEHNR, FQNEAQ (reference sequence). Trimming stripped 4 bases from V and 7 bases from J, with 17 bases between. This CDR3 is built from 16 residues. The CDR3 sequence: CASSSTLTAGNSPLHF. The CDR3 DNA reads as TGTGCCAGCAGCTCAACCCTAACAGCTGGGAATTCACCCCTCCACTTT. The whole variable domain, filled in from reference TRBV7-9 and TRBJ1-6, reads DTGVSQNPRHKITKRGQNVTFRCDPISEHNRLYWYRQTLGQGPEFLTYFQNEAQLEKSRLLSDRFSAERPKGSFSTLEIQRTEQGDSAMYLCASSSTLTAGNSPLHFGNGTRLTVT.

The chain has TRBV4-3 and TRBJ2-1; TRBD2 aligns across 7 bases. Germline V gene lookup returns CDR1 LGHNA and CDR2 YSLEER. The CDR3 totals 15 residues. The V segment lost 2 bases and the J segment 3 bases; nucleotides outside the gene matches: 4. In nucleotides, the CDR3 is TGCGCCAGCAGCCAAACCCGGACTAGCTACAATGAGCAGTTCTTC. Protein product: CASSQTRTSYNEQFF.

The CDR3 DNA sequence: TGTGCCAGCAGCTTATGGGGACAGGGAGTTGGTGTGGATACGCAGTATTTT. Translating it yields CASSLWGQGVGVDTQYF. V gene TRBV7-3 combines with J gene TRBJ2-3, with 9 nucleotides matching TRBD1. The CDR3 spans 17 residues. Germline values: CDR1 SGHTA, CDR2 FQGTGA. V was pared by 2 bases and J by 6 bases, with 12 bases of the junction left unmatched.

The V and J genes are TRBV30 and TRBJ2-3, with D possibly being TRBD2 (5 bases). The V end was cut by 0 bases, the J end by 3 bases, with 7 bases between. CDR1 and CDR2 from the germline V gene are GTSNPN and SVGIG (reference sequence). This CDR3 is built from 13 residues. The CDR3 bases are TGTGCCTGGAGTGTCGGGATGACAGATACGCAGTATTTT. This translates into CAWSVGMTDTQYF.

This sequence joins TRBV6-4 and TRBJ1-1; no reliable D call. This CDR3 spans 13 amino acids. Trimming stripped 5 bases from V and 3 bases from J, with 10 bases between. Germline-derived CDR1 and CDR2 are MRHNA and SNTAGT. The CDR3 bases are TGTGCCAGCAGTCTGACAACCTACACTGAAGCTTTCTTT. Translated, it gives CASSLTTYTEAFF.

The CDR3 coding sequence is TGTGCCAGCAGTGGCGGACTAGCGGAGATAAACACCGGGGAGCTGTTTTTT. Its translation is CASSGGLAEINTGELFF. V is TRBV6-9 and J is TRBJ2-2; 10 bases align to TRBD2. Losses at the gene ends were 5 bases for V and 2 bases for J; bases not matched to a gene: 8. The germline V gene has CDR1 MNHGY and CDR2 SVAAGI. The CDR3 covers 17 residues.

This chain joins TRBV7-3 and TRBJ2-1; possible D gene TRBD1, 6 bases. V was shortened by 5 bases and J by 2 bases, with 13 bases between the two germline ends. Germline-derived CDR1 and CDR2 are SGHTA and FQGTGA. The length of the CDR3 is 15 residues. The CDR3: CASSIQTGPYNEQFF. The CDR3 nucleotides read TGTGCCAGCAGCATCCAGACAGGACCCTACAATGAGCAGTTCTTC.

The V gene is TRBV4-3, the J gene TRBJ2-1; TRBD2 matches 9 bases. The CDR3 extends over 20 amino acids. V was clipped by 7 bases and J by 0 bases; unmatched bases: 19. Per the germline V gene, CDR1 is LGHNA and CDR2 is YSLEER. CDR3: CASTPGASGAPPSSYNEQFF. In DNA form, the CDR3 reads TGCGCCAGCACCCCAGGGGCTAGCGGGGCCCCACCTAGCTCCTACAATGAGCAGTTCTTC.

The J gene is TRBJ1-5, the V gene TRBV7-8, with D possibly matching TRBD1 (5 bases). Germline CDR1 SGHVS, CDR2 FQNEAQ. V dropped 5 bases and J dropped 3 bases, with 11 bases sitting between them. The CDR3 length is 14 residues. The CDR3 coding sequence is TGTGCCAGCAGCACCGGAGGGGACAATCAGCCCCAGCATTTT. Its translation: CASSTGGDNQPQHF.

The chain links TRBV19 to TRBJ2-3; possibly TRBD2 for D (6 bases). Germline CDR1 LNHDA, CDR2 SQIVND (reference sequence). This CDR3 comprises 14 residues. V was clipped by 7 bases and J by 3 bases, with 14 bases between them. CDR3: CASTPVGRTDTQYF. In DNA, the CDR3 is TGTGCCAGTACCCCAGTAGGGAGGACAGATACGCAGTATTTT.

Here the CDR3 reads CAWGEGRETQYF. The DNA for the CDR3 is TGTGCCTGGGGTGAGGGGCGGGAGACCCAGTACTTC. The chain joins TRBV30 to TRBJ2-5; tentatively, D is TRBD1 or TRBD2 (5 bases each). This CDR3 is built from 12 residues. CDR1 GTSNPN and CDR2 SVGIG come from the germline V gene (reference sequence). The ends were cut back, 5 bases at V and 5 bases at J, with 12 bases in the middle.